These 13 T cell receptor beta chains share one sample of origin, sequenced in a study of early T cells in non-severe SARS-CoV-2 infection (dated by TCRdb to about 2021). Library construction relied on 5' RACE. TCRdb lists the instrument as NextSeq 500. Through fastp at Q25 and MiXCR, TCRdb rebuilt clones from the public reads, retaining in-frame beta chains. All rows with the same CDR3 protein become a single entry with the most common DNA and genes. This sample comprises more than 95,000 distinct CDR3 sequences, more than 12% of them detected only once. Just over 20% of the sample is taken by the ten largest. The material sequenced was whole blood. These receptor sequences come from an adult who was a healthcare worker with PCR-confirmed SARS-CoV-2 infection or an uninfected control (not recorded which).

This clonotype was recorded a few times. V usage is TRBV20-1 and J usage is TRBJ1-2; TRBD1 aligns across 7 bases. The CDR3 loop spans 17 amino acids. Germline CDR1 and CDR2: DFQATT and SNEGSKA (reference sequence). Trimming took 0 bases from V and 9 from J; bases not matched to a gene: 19. The DNA for the CDR3 is TGCAGTGCTAGAGATTTAGCCCTGCACCGGGACAGATGGAGCTACACCTTC. Translating it yields CSARDLALHRDRWSYTF.

J is TRBJ2-7 and V is TRBV7-9; D gene ambiguous. This CDR3 spans 15 amino acids. Trimming left V 2 bases short and J 2 bases short, with 13 bases between. Germline V lookup: CDR1 SEHNR, CDR2 FQNEAQ (reference sequence). The CDR3 DNA is TGTGCCAGCAGCTTATCCCTCGGGCAAACCTACGAGCAGTACTTC. As protein: CASSLSLGQTYEQYF.

V is TRBV29-1 and J is TRBJ1-2; D not certain. In germline, CDR1 is SQVTM, CDR2 ANQGSEA. The CDR3 consists of 13 residues. With 3 bases removed from V and 7 bases from J, the gap between germline ends came to 15 bases. CDR3 amino acids: CSVEVFSFGGYTF. The CDR3, as DNA: TGCAGCGTTGAGGTCTTCTCTTTTGGTGGCTACACCTTC.

In its sample, this clonotype was seen many times. V is TRBV2 and J is TRBJ2-1, with 11 bases matching TRBD2. V lost 5 bases, J lost 6 bases, and 9 bases stayed unmatched. The CDR3 covers 16 residues. Germline values: CDR1 SNHLY, CDR2 FYNNEI. The CDR3 is CASSFQLAGGLNEQFF. The DNA of the CDR3 is TGTGCCAGCAGTTTCCAGTTAGCGGGGGGGCTCAATGAGCAGTTCTTC.

The CDR3 spells CASSMGAGRNNEQFF. The CDR3 DNA follows: TGTGCCAGTAGTATGGGGGCAGGGAGGAACAATGAGCAGTTCTTC. This chain joins TRBV19 and TRBJ2-1; D tentatively fits TRBD1 or TRBD2 (6 bases each). This CDR3 has 15 residues. Germline lookup yields CDR1 LNHDA and CDR2 SQIVND (reference sequence). With 3 bases removed from V and 5 bases from J, the gap between germline ends came to 14 bases. The full variable domain, in which reference TRBV19 and TRBJ2-1 provide the parts outside the CDR3, is DGGITQSPKYLFRKEGQNVTLSCEQNLNHDAMYWYRQDPGQGLRLIYYSQIVNDFQKGDIAEGYSVSREKKESFPLTVTSAQKNPTAFYLCASSMGAGRNNEQFFGPGTRLTVL.

This clonotype was picked up many times. The chain is built from TRBV11-2 and TRBJ2-7; no definite D call. V lost 0 bases, J lost 2 bases, and 14 bases lay in between. This CDR3 spans 16 amino acids. Germline-derived CDR1 and CDR2 are SGHAT and FQNNGV. CDR3: CASSLDGAPGTYEQYF. In nucleotides, the CDR3 is TGTGCCAGCAGCTTAGACGGTGCCCCAGGAACCTACGAGCAGTACTTC.

This clonotype occurred a few times. The chain combines TRBV20-1 with TRBJ1-1; D call uncertain. The V end lost 0 bases, the J end lost 2 bases, and 13 bases lay between the germline ends. Germline V gene lookup returns CDR1 DFQATT and CDR2 SNEGSKA (reference sequence). The CDR3 spans 15 residues. The CDR3 sequence: CSAREFGGINTEAFF. Written as DNA, the CDR3 is TGCAGTGCTAGAGAATTCGGCGGAATCAACACTGAAGCTTTCTTT.

The table lists this clonotype with a few counts. V and J are TRBV9 and TRBJ1-1; D uncertain. This CDR3 contains 13 residues. V gave up 2 bases and J gave up 0 bases, with 5 bases separating them. Germline V gene lookup returns CDR1 SGDLS and CDR2 YYNGEE. The CDR3 protein is CASSVAVNTEAFF. Here the CDR3 DNA reads TGTGCCAGCAGCGTGGCAGTGAACACTGAAGCTTTCTTT.

This clonotype was seen a few times. This chain uses TRBV12-3 or TRBV12-4 with TRBJ1-2; weak D call: TRBD1 (6 bases). The CDR3 length is 13 residues. V was pared by 6 bases and J by 4 bases, with 12 bases between. The CDR3 sequence is CASSPSDSYGYTF. CDR3 sequence (DNA): TGTGCCAGCAGCCCATCGGACAGCTATGGCTACACCTTC.

This clonotype was counted a few times. The chain combines TRBV7-6 with TRBJ1-1, with 11 bases aligning to TRBD1. Germline V gives CDR1 SGHVS, CDR2 FNYEAQ. The CDR3 totals 15 residues. V lost 2 bases to trimming and J lost 5 bases; unmatched junction nucleotides: 4. The CDR3 loop is CASSLTGDRGTEAFF. In DNA form, the CDR3 reads TGTGCCAGCAGCTTAACCGGGGACAGGGGGACTGAAGCTTTCTTT.

This rearrangement joins TRBV4-1 to TRBJ2-2; TRBD2 aligns across 8 bases. CDR3 length equals 16 residues. V dropped 5 bases and J dropped 4; count of bases not matched to a gene: 9. Germline loops: CDR1 MGHRA, CDR2 YSYEKL. The CDR3 loop is CASSLIPGLVTGELFF. The DNA for the CDR3 is TGCGCCAGCAGCTTAATACCGGGACTAGTCACCGGGGAGCTGTTTTTT.

This clonotype came up a few times. The chain combines TRBV6-1 with TRBJ2-7; D might be TRBD2 (5 bases). The V end was cut by 7 bases, the J end by 2 bases, with 18 bases between. Germline lookup yields CDR1 MNHNS and CDR2 SASEGT. The CDR3 extends over 15 amino acids. CDR3 sequence (DNA): TGTGCCAGCACCCCGGACGGGGAGAGGACCTACGAGCAGTACTTC. This translates into CASTPDGERTYEQYF.

In nucleotides, the CDR3 is TGCGCCAGCGCCCTCCAACCCGGGACTAGCGGTTACGAGCAGTACTTC. This codes for CASALQPGTSGYEQYF. V and J are TRBV5-1 and TRBJ2-7, with 11 bases that match TRBD2. CDR3 length: 16 amino acids. With 7 bases clipped from V and 4 bases from J, the junction kept 13 bases outside the gene matches. Germline CDR1 and CDR2: SGHRS and YFSETQ.